The present TCR beta chain was sequenced within a study of cytomegalovirus exposure and HLA in healthy donors. To note about this clone: Its antigen is not identified.

PCR amplification relied on 60 Vbeta primers (plus 13 Jbeta primers). In the original workflow: As a later analysis found, there were tens of millions of unique TCR beta chains, of which some 10 million were shared. The data were produced by immunoSEQ multiplex PCR, yet TCRdb's version contains in-frame clones alone and is incomplete. The V and J calls and the clone size are those of that table, but D and trimming were determined from the DNA. The table lists 250,000 to 350,000 clones, roughly 89% of them singletons. Study-wide findings and caveats: Later analysis demonstrated an association between a missense DCLRE1C variant and TCR beta V- and J-gene trimming.

This CDR3 is 15 amino acids long. V shed 5 bases and J shed 3 bases, with 14 bases lying between them. Germline CDR1 and CDR2: SNHLY and FYNNEI. V is TRBV2 and J is TRBJ1-5; D gene unclear. The receptor comes from a woman aged 18-30 years in good health and CMV-seronegative. Sequencing was performed on PBMCs. CDR3 in amino acids: CASSPGGRYNQPQHF. Written as DNA, the CDR3 is TGTGCCAGCAGTCCCGGCGGGCGGTACAATCAGCCCCAGCATTTT.